The rows below give T cell receptor beta chains drawn from one sample of a study of OX40 agonist ivuxolimab in advanced cancers. Method: immunoSEQ multiplex PCR; TCRdb's copy keeps in-frame clones and lacks some. The sample consists of about 60,000 clones, around 83% of them appearing once. The sequencing here drew on CD4+ or CD8+ T cells sorted from blood, taken in a trial of the OX40 agonist ivuxolimab. These receptors came from an adult with an advanced solid tumor such as melanoma, head and neck, liver or kidney cancer. CDR3s leave out the opening cysteine and the closing phenylalanine or tryptophan. The order of the fields is V gene, J gene, D gene, CDR3 protein. D genes are given only for firm matches.

V gene: TRBV5-1
J gene: TRBJ2-3
D gene: TRBD2
CDR3 protein: ASSGEASGGADTQY

V gene: TRBV19
J gene: TRBJ1-1
D gene: TRBD1
CDR3 protein: ASRGQRNTEAF

V gene: TRBV21-1
J gene: TRBJ2-7
D gene: -
CDR3 protein: ASRNRGHYEQY

V gene: TRBV7-6
J gene: TRBJ2-1
D gene: -
CDR3 protein: ASSLRQEAGGAEQF

V gene: TRBV7-9
J gene: TRBJ1-3
D gene: -
CDR3 protein: ASSAQGARNTIY

V gene: TRBV11-2
J gene: TRBJ2-7
D gene: -
CDR3 protein: ASSLGDGNSYEQY

V gene: TRBV5-1
J gene: TRBJ1-1
D gene: -
CDR3 protein: ASSFPGMNTEAF

V gene: TRBV5-8
J gene: TRBJ2-7
D gene: TRBD1
CDR3 protein: ASSLAGTGPAEQY

V gene: TRBV6-1
J gene: TRBJ2-5
D gene: -
CDR3 protein: ASTMWETQY

V gene: TRBV6-5
J gene: TRBJ2-4
D gene: TRBD1
CDR3 protein: ASGTGDKNIQY

V gene: TRBV5-1
J gene: TRBJ1-1
D gene: -
CDR3 protein: ASSLALQGLDTEAF

V gene: TRBV5-1
J gene: TRBJ1-2
D gene: TRBD1
CDR3 protein: ASSPTGDSNYGYT

V gene: TRBV5-1
J gene: TRBJ2-3
D gene: TRBD2
CDR3 protein: ASSRTSGALGDTQY

V gene: TRBV6-1
J gene: TRBJ1-5
D gene: TRBD1
CDR3 protein: ASGPTGGNQPQH

V gene: TRBV10-3
J gene: TRBJ1-2
D gene: -
CDR3 protein: AISAGTGYGYT

V gene: TRBV7-7
J gene: TRBJ2-2
D gene: -
CDR3 protein: ASSLVPQGGEYTGELF